This T cell receptor (beta chain) was sequenced during a study of blood T cell repertoires in COVID-19 (dated by TCRdb to about 2020). As for the study more broadly: Samples from collaborators originated in the United States, Italy and Spain and spanned both the acute and convalescent phases of COVID-19. Deeply sampled blood TCRbeta repertoires from subjects exposed to, actively infected with, or recovered from COVID-19 were included in the dataset. The samples were drawn from the first 160 participants of the ongoing ImmuneRACE study and from over a thousand subjects provided by 6 global collaborators. A freely available public database, intended as a resource for researchers studying the immune response to SARS-CoV-2, is where the repertoires were released. The material from the prospective study consisted of cDNA or gDNA derived from T cells, B-cell-depleted T cells, or PBMCs. Nearly every sample came with metadata listing a de-identified subject ID, COVID-19 status, age in years and sex. HLA class I and class II types, where available, came from metadata supplied by the sample provider rather than from assay-based typing. Study-wide conclusions, independent of this receptor: Clinical and demographic metadata were provided uncurated, with the amount varying by source and participant.

The CDR3 goes from the cysteine to the phenylalanine over 13 residues. Left in the record is the CDR3 DNA by itself, 39 bases read in frame from the first base. Per the germline V gene, LGHNA is the CDR1 and YSLEER is the CDR2. The trim is 1 base for V and 5 bases for J, with a gap of 9 bases between the germline ends. A word on this clone: No cognate antigen has been identified for it. Qualities for individual bases were not recorded, and no much larger clone is one base off.

TCRbeta CDR3 regions were amplified from genomic DNA by means of the immunoSEQ Assay, a bias-controlled multiplex PCR. The source study handled its data this way. Within the assay, amplification of reference gene primers was used to estimate how many nucleated cells each sample contained. Sequence reads were collapsed and filtered to measure the absolute abundance of every unique TCRbeta CDR3 rearrangement. For each sample, productive Simpson clonality was calculated by taking the square root of Simpson's diversity index across productive rearrangements. TCRdb took over this immuneACCESS table, retaining in-frame rearrangements with V and J assigned. Such tables are incomplete; in checked studies, under half of the missing clones stem from an unresolved V gene, and the remainder is unexplained. V and J calls and clone size come straight from that table; D and trimming were deduced from the DNA. Here the sample has hundreds of thousands of clones; approximately 86% occur a single time. In total, the top ten clones hold about 15% of the sample.

Enrolling through a virtual design, the prospective study's participants ranged in age from roughly 18 to 100 years and lived across roughly 23 United States geographic areas. Cohort assignment in the prospective study relied on participant-reported clinical history from a screening survey and a study questionnaire. In the prospective study, whole blood, serum and a nasopharyngeal or oropharyngeal swab were collected from each participant by mobile phlebotomists. Prospective study participants could optionally give additional blood draws and questionnaires over an approximately two-month period. Blood samples from the prospective study were shipped frozen or at room temperature prior to DNA extraction.

Material: PBMCs or T cells enriched from blood (not recorded which). The sequence derives from a woman aged 45-59 years with acute COVID-19. The chain is encoded by TRBV4-3 joined to TRBJ2-7; no D segment can be confidently identified. The bases read TGCGCCAGCAGCCAAGGGTACCTAAACGAGCAGTACTTC. This yields the protein CASSQGYLNEQYF.